This T cell receptor (beta chain) derives from a study of blood T cell repertoires in COVID-19. Per the study methods: Amplification of reference gene primers provided the estimated nucleated cell counts. The repertoire was sequenced with immunoSEQ multiplex PCR; TCRdb's copy has only in-frame clones and lacks some. That table furnishes V, J and clone size, whereas the DNA furnished D and trimming. Here the sample spans approximately 22,000 clones, 75% to 95% being singletons. The CDR3 is 15 residues long. With 0 bases removed from V and 1 base from J, the gap between germline ends came to 10 bases. Germline loops: CDR1 SGHDT, CDR2 YYEEEE.

This TCR was sampled from a woman in her 70s with active COVID-19. The chain carries TRBV5-6 and TRBJ1-1; D is possibly TRBD1 (5 bases). What was sequenced was peripheral blood. CDR3 DNA: TGTGCCAGCAGCTTGGGTGCAGGGCGGAACACTGAAGCTTTCTTT. This encodes CASSLGAGRNTEAFF.